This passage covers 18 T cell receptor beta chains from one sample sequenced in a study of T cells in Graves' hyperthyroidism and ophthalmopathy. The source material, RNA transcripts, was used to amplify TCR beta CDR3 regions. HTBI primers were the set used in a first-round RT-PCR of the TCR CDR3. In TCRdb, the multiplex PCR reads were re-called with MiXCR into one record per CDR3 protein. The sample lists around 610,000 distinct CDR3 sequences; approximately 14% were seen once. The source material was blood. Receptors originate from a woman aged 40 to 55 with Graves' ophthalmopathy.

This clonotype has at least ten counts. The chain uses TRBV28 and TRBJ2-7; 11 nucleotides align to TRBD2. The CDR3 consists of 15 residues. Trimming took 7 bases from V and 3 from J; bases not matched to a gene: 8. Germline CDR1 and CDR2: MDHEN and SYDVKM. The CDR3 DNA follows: TGTGCCAGCATATCCACTAGCGGGAGAAACTACGAGCAGTACTTC. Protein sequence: CASISTSGRNYEQYF.

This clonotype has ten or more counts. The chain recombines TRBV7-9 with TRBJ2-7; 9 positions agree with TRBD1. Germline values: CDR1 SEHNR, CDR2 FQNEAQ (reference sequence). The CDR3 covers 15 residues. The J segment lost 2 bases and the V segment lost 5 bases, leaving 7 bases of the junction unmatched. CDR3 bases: TGTGCCAGCAGCACAAGGGACAGGGTCCCCTACGAGCAGTACTTC. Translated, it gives CASSTRDRVPYEQYF. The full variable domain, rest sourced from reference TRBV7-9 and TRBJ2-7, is DTGVSQNPRHKITKRGQNVTFRCDPISEHNRLYWYRQTLGQGPEFLTYFQNEAQLEKSRLLSDRFSAERPKGSFSTLEIQRTEQGDSAMYLCASSTRDRVPYEQYFGPGTRLTVT.

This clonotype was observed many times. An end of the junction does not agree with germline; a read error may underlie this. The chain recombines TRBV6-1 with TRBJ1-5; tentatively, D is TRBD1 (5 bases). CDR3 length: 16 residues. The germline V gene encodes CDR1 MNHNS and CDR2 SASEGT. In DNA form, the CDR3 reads TGTGCCAGCAAGGCCAGCGGGGACCTTAGCAATCAGCCCCAGCAATTT. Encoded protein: CASKASGDLSNQPQQF.

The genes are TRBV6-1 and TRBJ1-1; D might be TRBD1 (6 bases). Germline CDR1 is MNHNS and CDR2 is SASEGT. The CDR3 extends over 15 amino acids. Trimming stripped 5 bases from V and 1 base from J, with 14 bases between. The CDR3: CASSKPGHKNTEAFF. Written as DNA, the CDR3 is TGTGCCAGCAGTAAACCGGGACACAAGAACACTGAAGCTTTCTTT.

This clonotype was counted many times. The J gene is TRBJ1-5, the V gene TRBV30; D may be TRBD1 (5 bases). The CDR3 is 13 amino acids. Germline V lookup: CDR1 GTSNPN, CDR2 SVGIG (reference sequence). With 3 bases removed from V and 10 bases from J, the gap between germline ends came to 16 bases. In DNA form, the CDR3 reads TGTGCCTGGAGCGCAAAAACCGGGGACCCCCAGCATTTT. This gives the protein CAWSAKTGDPQHF.

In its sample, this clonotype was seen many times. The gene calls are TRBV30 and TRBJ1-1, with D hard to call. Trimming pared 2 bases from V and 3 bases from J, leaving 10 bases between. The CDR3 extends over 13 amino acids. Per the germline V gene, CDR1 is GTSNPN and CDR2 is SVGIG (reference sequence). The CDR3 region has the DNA TGTGCCTGGAGTCCGGGCCTCGACACTGAAGCTTTCTTT. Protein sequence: CAWSPGLDTEAFF.

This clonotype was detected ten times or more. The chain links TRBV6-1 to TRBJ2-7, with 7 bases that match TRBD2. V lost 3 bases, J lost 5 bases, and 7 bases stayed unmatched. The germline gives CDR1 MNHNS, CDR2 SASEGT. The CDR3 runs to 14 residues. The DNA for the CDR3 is TGTGCCAGCAGTGAGTGGACTAGTCGGGACGAGCAGTACTTC. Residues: CASSEWTSRDEQYF.

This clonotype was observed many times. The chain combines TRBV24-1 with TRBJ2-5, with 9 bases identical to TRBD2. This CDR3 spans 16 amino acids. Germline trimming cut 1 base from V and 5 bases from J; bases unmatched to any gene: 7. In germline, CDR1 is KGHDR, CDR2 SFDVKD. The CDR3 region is CATSDFSAGGPETQYF. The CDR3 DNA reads TGTGCCACCAGTGATTTTAGTGCGGGAGGGCCTGAGACCCAGTACTTC.

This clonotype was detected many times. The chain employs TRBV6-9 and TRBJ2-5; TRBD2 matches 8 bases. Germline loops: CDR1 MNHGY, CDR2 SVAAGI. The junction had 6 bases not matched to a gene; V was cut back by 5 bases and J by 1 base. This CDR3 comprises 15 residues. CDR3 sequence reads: CASSPAGGPQETQYF. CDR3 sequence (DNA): TGTGCCAGCAGTCCCGCGGGAGGCCCCCAAGAGACCCAGTACTTC.

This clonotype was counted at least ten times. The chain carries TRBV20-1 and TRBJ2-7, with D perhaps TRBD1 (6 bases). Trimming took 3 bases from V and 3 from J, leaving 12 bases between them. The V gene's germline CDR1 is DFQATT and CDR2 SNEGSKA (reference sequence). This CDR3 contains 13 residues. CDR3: CSASWGLSYEQYF. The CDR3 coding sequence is TGCAGTGCTAGTTGGGGGCTAAGCTACGAGCAGTACTTC.

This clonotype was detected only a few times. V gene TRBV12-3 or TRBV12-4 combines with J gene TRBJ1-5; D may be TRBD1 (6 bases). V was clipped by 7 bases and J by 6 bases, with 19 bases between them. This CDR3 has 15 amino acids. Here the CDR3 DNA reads TGTGCCAGCACCACCGAGGGGGGGAACGGTCAGCCCCAGCATTTT. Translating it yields CASTTEGGNGQPQHF.

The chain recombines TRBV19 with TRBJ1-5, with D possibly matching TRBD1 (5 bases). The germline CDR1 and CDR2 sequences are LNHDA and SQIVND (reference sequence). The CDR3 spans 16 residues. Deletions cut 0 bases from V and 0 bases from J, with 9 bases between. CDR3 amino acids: CASSIEATGSNQPQHF. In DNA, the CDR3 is TGTGCCAGTAGTATAGAAGCAACAGGTAGCAATCAGCCCCAGCATTTT.

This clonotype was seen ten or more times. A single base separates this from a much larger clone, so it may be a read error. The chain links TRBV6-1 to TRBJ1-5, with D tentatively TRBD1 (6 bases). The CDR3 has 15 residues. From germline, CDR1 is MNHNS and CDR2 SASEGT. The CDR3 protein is CASSATDSTNQPRHF. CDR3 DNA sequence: TGTGCCAGCAGCGCGACGGACAGTACCAATCAGCCCCGGCATTTT.

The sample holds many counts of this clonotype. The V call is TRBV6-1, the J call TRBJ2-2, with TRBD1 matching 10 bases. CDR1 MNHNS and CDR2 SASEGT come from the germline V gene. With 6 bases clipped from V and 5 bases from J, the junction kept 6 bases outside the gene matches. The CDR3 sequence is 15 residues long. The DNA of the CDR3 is TGTGCCAGCAGGCGGACAGGGGGTATTACCGGGGAGCTGTTTTTT. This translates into CASRRTGGITGELFF.

This CDR3 is CASSDLITGGLQETQYF. The CDR3 nucleotides are TGTGCCAGCAGTGATCTGATAACGGGAGGACTCCAAGAGACCCAGTACTTC. The gene calls are TRBV25-1 and TRBJ2-5, with TRBD2 matching 7 bases. Trimming removed 3 bases from V and 1 base from J; junction bases left unmatched: 11. This CDR3 contains 17 residues. Germline V gene data show CDR1 as MGHDK and CDR2 as SYGVNS.

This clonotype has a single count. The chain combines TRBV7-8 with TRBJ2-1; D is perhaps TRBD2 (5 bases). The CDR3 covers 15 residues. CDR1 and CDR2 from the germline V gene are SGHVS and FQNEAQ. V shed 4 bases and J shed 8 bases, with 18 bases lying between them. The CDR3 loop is CASSSPHRLAYEQFF. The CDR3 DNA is TGTGCCAGCAGCTCTCCTCATCGGCTAGCCTATGAGCAGTTCTTC.

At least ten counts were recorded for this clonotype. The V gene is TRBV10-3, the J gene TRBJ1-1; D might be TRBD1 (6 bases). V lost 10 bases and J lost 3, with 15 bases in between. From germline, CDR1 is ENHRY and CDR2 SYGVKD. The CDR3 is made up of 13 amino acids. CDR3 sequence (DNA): TGTGCCACAACAGGGCAGAGGTACACTGAAGCTTTCTTT. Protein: CATTGQRYTEAFF.

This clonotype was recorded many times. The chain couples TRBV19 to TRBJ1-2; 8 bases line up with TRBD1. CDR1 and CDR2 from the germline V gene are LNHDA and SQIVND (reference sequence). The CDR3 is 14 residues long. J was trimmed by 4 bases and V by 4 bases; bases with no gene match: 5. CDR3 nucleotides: TGTGCCAGTAGTACGACAGGGGACTCCTATGGCTACACCTTC. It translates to CASSTTGDSYGYTF.